This T cell receptor (beta chain) was documented in a study of OX40 agonist ivuxolimab in advanced cancers. About the research overall: From about 20 to 80 years was the age range, with a mean of roughly 59 years, and over 70% were male. Treatment received earlier with anti-PD-1, anti-PD-L1 or anti-CTLA-4 agents was allowed, and approximately 40% had some. Study-level results: Dose levels from 0.1 to 3.0 mg/kg saw CD4+ and CD8+ blood T cells expand clonally by week 6.

With baseline, cycle 4 day 1, and cycle 7 day 1 as timepoints, blood was sampled. Measured with immunoSEQ multiplex PCR; TCRdb has only the in-frame clones, and not every one. This sample has just under 85,000 clones, with approximately 84% found just once. Comment on this clone: Its antigen is undetermined.

Germline-derived CDR1 and CDR2 are SGHDT and YYEEEE. CDR3 length: 16 residues. The junction had 5 bases not matched to a gene; V was cut back by 4 bases and J by 1 base. The sequences come from CD4+ or CD8+ T cells sorted from blood, collected in a trial of the OX40 agonist ivuxolimab. The receptor was isolated from an adult with an advanced solid tumor such as melanoma, head and neck, liver or kidney cancer. The rearrangement joins TRBV5-6 to TRBJ2-3; 11 bases are a match to TRBD1. Here the CDR3 reads CASSRVGQGGTDTQYF. In DNA, the CDR3 is TGTGCCAGCAGCCGGGTGGGACAGGGGGGCACAGATACGCAGTATTTT. Based on the CDR3 plus reference TRBV5-6 and TRBJ2-3, the full variable domain is DAGVTQSPTHLIKTRGQQVTLRCSPKSGHDTVSWYQQALGQGPQFIFQYYEEEERQRGNFPDRFSGHQFPNYSSELNVNALLLGDSALYLCASSRVGQGGTDTQYFGPGTRLTVL.